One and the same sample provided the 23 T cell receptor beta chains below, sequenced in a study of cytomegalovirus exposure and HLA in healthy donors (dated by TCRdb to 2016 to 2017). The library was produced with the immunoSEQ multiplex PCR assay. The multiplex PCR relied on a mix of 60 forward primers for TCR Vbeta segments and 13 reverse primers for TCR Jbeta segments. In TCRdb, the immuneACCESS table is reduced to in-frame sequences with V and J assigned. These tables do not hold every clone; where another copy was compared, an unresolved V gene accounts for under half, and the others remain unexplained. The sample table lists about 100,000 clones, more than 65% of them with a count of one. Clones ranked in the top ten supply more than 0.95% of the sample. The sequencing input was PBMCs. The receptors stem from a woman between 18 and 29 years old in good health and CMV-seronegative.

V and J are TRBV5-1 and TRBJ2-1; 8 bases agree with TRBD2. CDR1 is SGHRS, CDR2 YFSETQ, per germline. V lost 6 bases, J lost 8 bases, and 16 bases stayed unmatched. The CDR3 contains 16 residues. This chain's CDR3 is CASNPAAGVQFYEQFF. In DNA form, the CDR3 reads TGCGCCAGCAATCCCGCAGCGGGGGTCCAATTCTATGAGCAGTTCTTC.

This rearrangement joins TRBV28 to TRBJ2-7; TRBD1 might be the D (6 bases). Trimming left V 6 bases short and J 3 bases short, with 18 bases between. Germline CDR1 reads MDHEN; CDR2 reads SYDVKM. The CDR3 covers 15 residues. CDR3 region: CASRLKPGQYYEQYF. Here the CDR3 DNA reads TGTGCCAGCAGACTAAAGCCTGGACAGTACTACGAGCAGTACTTC. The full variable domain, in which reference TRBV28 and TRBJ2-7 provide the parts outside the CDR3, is DVKVTQSSRYLVKRTGEKVFLECVQDMDHENMFWYRQDPGLGLRLIYFSYDVKMKEKGDIPEGYSVSREKKERFSLILESASTNQTSMYLCASRLKPGQYYEQYFGPGTRLTVT.

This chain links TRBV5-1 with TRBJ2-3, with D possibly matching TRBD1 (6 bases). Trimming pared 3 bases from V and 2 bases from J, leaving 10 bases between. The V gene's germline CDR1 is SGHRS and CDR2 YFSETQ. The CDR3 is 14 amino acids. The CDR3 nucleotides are TGCGCCAGCAGCTGGGACACTTACACAGATACGCAGTATTTT. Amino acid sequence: CASSWDTYTDTQYF.

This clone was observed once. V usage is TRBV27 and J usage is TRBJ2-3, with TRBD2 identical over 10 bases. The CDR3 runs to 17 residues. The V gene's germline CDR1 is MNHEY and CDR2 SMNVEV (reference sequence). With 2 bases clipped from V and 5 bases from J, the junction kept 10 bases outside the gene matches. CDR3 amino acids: CASSLLFQRGGKDTQYF. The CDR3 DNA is TGTGCCAGCAGTTTACTTTTCCAGCGGGGGGGGAAAGATACGCAGTATTTT.

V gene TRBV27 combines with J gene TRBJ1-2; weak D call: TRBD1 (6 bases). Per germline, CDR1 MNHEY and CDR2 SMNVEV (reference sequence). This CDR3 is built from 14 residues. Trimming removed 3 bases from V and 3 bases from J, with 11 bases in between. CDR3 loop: CASSFRGSDYGYTF. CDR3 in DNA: TGTGCCAGCAGTTTTAGGGGGTCAGACTATGGCTACACCTTC.

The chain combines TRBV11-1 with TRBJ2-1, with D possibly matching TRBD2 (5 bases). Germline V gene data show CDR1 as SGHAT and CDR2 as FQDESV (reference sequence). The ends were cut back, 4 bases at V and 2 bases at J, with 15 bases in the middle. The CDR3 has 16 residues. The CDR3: CASSYASGVPYNEQFF. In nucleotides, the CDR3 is TGTGCCAGCAGCTATGCCAGCGGCGTCCCCTACAATGAGCAGTTCTTC.

Here the CDR3 reads CASSMEGSTNYGYTF. As DNA, the CDR3 is TGTGCCAGTAGTATGGAAGGGAGCACTAACTATGGCTACACCTTC. The gene calls are TRBV19 and TRBJ1-2; D call uncertain. Trimming removed 3 bases from V and 0 bases from J, with 11 bases in between. CDR1 and CDR2 (germline): LNHDA, SQIVND (reference sequence). The CDR3 runs 15 residues.

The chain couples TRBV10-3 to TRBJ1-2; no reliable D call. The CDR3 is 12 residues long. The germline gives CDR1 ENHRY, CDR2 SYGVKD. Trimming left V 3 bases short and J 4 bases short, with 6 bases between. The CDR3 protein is CAISDQIYGYTF. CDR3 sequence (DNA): TGTGCCATCAGTGACCAGATCTATGGCTACACCTTC.

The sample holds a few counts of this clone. CDR3 nucleotide sequence: TGTGCCAGCAGCTTACAGCGGGGGGGCACAGATACGCAGTATTTT. Translation gives CASSLQRGGTDTQYF. The rearrangement joins TRBV7-2 to TRBJ2-3, with TRBD2 matching over 9 bases. V lost 2 bases to trimming and J lost 1 base; unmatched junction nucleotides: 1. CDR1 and CDR2 (germline): SGHTA, FQGNSA. The CDR3 loop spans 15 amino acids. Complete variable domain (other parts from reference TRBV7-2 and TRBJ2-3): GAGVSQSPSNKVTEKGKDVELRCDPISGHTALYWYRQSLGQGLEFLIYFQGNSAPDKSGLPSDRFSAERTGGSVSTLTIQRTQQEDSAVYLCASSLQRGGTDTQYFGPGTRLTVL.

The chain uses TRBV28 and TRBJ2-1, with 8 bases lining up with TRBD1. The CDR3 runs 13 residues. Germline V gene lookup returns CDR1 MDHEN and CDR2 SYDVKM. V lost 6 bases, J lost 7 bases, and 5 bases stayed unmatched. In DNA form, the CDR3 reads TGTGCCAGCAGCCGGGACAGGAGTAATGAGCAGTTCTTC. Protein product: CASSRDRSNEQFF.

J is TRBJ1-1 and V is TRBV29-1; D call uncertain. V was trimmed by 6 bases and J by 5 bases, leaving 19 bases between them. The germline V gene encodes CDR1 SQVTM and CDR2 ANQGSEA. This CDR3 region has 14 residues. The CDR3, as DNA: TGCAGCGTCGGTCACGGGGATCGATGGACTGAAGCTTTCTTT. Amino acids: CSVGHGDRWTEAFF. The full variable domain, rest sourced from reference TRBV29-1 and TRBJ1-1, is SAVISQKPSRDICQRGTSLTIQCQVDSQVTMMFWYRQQPGQSLTLIATANQGSEATYESGFVIDKFPISRPNLTFSTLTVSNMSPEDSSIYLCSVGHGDRWTEAFFGQGTRLTVV.

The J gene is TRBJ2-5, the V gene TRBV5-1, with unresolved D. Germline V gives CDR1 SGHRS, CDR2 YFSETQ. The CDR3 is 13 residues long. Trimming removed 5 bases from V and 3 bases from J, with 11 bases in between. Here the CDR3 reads CASRVGREETQYF. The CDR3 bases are TGCGCCAGCAGGGTGGGCAGAGAAGAGACCCAGTACTTC.

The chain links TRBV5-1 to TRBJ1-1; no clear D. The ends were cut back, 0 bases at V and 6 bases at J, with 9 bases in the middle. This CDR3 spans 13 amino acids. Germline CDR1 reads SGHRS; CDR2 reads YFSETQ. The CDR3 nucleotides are TGCGCCAGCAGCTTGGGTAGGGAGGCTGAAGCTTTCTTT. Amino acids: CASSLGREAEAFF.

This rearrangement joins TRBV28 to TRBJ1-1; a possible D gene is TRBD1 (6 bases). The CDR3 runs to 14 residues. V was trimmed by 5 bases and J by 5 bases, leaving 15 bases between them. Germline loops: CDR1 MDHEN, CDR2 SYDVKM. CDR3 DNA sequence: TGTGCCAGCAGTCCCAGGGGAGCAGGGACTGAAGCTTTCTTT. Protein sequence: CASSPRGAGTEAFF.

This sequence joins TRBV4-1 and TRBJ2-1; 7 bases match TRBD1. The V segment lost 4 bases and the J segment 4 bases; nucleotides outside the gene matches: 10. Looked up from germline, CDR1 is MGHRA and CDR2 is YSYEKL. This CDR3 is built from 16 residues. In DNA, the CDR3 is TGCGCCAGCAGCCTACTCCACGGACAGGTTTACAATGAGCAGTTCTTC. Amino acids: CASSLLHGQVYNEQFF.

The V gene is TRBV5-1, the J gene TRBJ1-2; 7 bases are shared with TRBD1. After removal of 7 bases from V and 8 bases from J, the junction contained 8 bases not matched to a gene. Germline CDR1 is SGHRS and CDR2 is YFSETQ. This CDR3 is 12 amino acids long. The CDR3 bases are TGCGCCAGCCGGACAGGTTTTGGCGGCTACACCTTC. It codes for CASRTGFGGYTF.

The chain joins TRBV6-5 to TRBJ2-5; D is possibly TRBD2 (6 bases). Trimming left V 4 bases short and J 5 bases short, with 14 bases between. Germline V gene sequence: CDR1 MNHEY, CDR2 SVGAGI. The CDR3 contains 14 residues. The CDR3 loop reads CASSFNRGSETQYF. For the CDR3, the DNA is TGTGCCAGCAGTTTCAACCGGGGGAGTGAGACCCAGTACTTC.

The CDR3 DNA sequence: TGTGCCAGCAGTCCAGGACTAGACAGTTACGAGCAGTACTTC. It codes for CASSPGLDSYEQYF. V and J are TRBV6-5 and TRBJ2-5, with 7 bases lining up with TRBD2. The J call may be faulty, since TRBJ2-7 better matches the DNA end. Germline CDR1 and CDR2: MNHEY and SVGAGI. CDR3 length: 14 amino acids.

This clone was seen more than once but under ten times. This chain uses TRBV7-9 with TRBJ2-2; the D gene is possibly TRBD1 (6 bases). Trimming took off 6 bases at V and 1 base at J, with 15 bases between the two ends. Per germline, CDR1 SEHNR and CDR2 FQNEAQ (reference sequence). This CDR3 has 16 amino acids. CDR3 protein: CASSLLPGQNTGELFF. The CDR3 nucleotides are TGTGCCAGCAGTTTGCTACCGGGACAGAACACCGGGGAGCTGTTTTTT.

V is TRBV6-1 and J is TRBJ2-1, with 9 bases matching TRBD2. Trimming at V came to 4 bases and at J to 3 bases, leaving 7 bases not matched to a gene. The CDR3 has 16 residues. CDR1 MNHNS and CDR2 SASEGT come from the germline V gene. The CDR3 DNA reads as TGTGCCAGCAGTGGCCCTAGCGGGGTTCTCTACAATGAGCAGTTCTTC. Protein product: CASSGPSGVLYNEQFF.

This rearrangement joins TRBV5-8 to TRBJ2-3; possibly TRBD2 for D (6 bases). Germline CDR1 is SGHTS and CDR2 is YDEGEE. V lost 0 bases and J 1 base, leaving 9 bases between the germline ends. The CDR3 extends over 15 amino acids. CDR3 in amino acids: CASSLGGVGTDTQYF. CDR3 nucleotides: TGTGCCAGCAGCTTGGGGGGGGTAGGCACAGATACGCAGTATTTT.

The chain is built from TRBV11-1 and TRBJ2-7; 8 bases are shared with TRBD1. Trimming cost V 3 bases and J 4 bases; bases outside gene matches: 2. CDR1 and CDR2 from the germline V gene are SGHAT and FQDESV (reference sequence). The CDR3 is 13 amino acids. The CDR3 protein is CASSLDRVYEQYF. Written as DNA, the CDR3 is TGTGCCAGCAGCTTGGACAGGGTATACGAGCAGTACTTC.

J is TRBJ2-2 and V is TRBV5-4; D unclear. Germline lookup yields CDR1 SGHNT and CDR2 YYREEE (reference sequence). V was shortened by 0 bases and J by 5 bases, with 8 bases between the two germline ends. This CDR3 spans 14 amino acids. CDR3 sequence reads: CASSLGSGTGELFF. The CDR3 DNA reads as TGTGCCAGCAGCTTGGGCTCCGGGACCGGGGAGCTGTTTTTT.